This T cell receptor (beta chain) was sequenced during a study of low-dose radiotherapy and immunotherapy resistance in tumors. Study at large: A total of 6.5 Gy was given to Cohort 1 as 0.5 Gy per fraction every 2 weeks. The study administered intravenous cyclophosphamide at 200 mg/m2 every two weeks, one day ahead of radiation and immunotherapy.

From germline, CDR1 is MNHEY and CDR2 SVGEGT. V was clipped by 6 bases and J by 1 base; unmatched bases: 12. The CDR3 is 17 amino acids. The sample's time point: before trial treatment. In the RACIN dose-escalation trial, donors got nivolumab plus ipilimumab with aspirin, cyclophosphamide and radiotherapy. This clonotype was picked up many times. With TRAV- and TRBV-specific primers, first-strand cDNA was made, covering the alpha and beta chains. Amplification, which lasted approximately 19 PCR cycles, used a constant-region primer and V-primer adapter to amplify TCRs. Amplifying the isolated mRNA was done by in vitro transcription. MiXCR was run by TCRdb on the reads, yielding one entry per CDR3 protein. The sample yields tens of thousands of distinct CDR3 sequences, 26% seen once.

The receptor comes from a male donor with rectosigmoid adenocarcinoma. The specimen comprised PBMCs, sampled before treatment. The chain couples TRBV6-2 or TRBV6-3 to TRBJ1-2; 9 bases align to TRBD1. The DNA for the CDR3 is TGTGCCAGCAGCCCATCCGGGACAGGGACGATTAACTATGGCTACACCTTC. Translated, it gives CASSPSGTGTINYGYTF.